The T cell receptor (beta chain) under discussion was sequenced for a study of T cell responses to AZD1222 COVID-19 vaccine. Findings of the study overall: Baseline serostatus was positive in only a handful of AZD1222 recipients. There were mostly white British donors and more females than males, and clonal diversity was possibly underestimated. CD4 TCRs associated with vaccination spanned spike, dominating at 160-218 and 743-854.

V trimming: 5 bases; J trimming: 16 bases; junction bases outside the gene matches: 8. Germline assignment: CDR1 GTSNPN and CDR2 SVGIG (reference sequence). This CDR3 has 13 residues. Generated by immunoSEQ multiplex PCR, the TCRdb table keeps only in-frame clones and is missing some. The sample carries about 210,000 clones, less than 95% recorded once. This clone was recorded only once. The target antigen is unknown. The clonotype comes from an adult who received the MenACWY meningococcal vaccine as a control. The source was peripheral blood, collected 28 days after the second dose of the MenACWY control vaccine. V gene TRBV30 combines with J gene TRBJ2-1, with 16 bases aligning to TRBD2. CDR3 coding DNA: TGTGCCTGGGTCGGGACTAGCGGGAGGGCCCTCTTCTTC. Its protein product is CAWVGTSGRALFF.